These 20 T cell receptor beta chains were all obtained from the same sample, sequenced in a study of blood T cell repertoires in COVID-19. Profiling relied on immunoSEQ multiplex PCR, and the TCRdb table lists in-frame clones only, not all of them. The table includes 200,000 to 300,000 clones, 88% detected once. The specimen sequenced was peripheral blood. The source is a woman aged 25 to 39 with COVID-19, enrolled during active disease.

Turning to this clone: The junction departs from the called germline gene at one end, perhaps through a read error. The chain uses TRBV18 and TRBJ2-5, with TRBD2 identical over 7 bases. Germline V gene lookup returns CDR1 KGHSH and CDR2 LQKENI. The CDR3 covers 13 residues. The CDR3 loop is CATSRAGLETQYF. The CDR3 DNA reads as TGTGCCACCTCAAGAGCGGGGTTGGAGACCCAGTACTTC.

The rearrangement uses TRBV29-1 and TRBJ2-2; 7 bases map to TRBD2. Germline-derived CDR1 and CDR2 are SQVTM and ANQGSEA. There are 12 residues in the CDR3. V was clipped by 7 bases and J by 1 base; unmatched bases: 0. This CDR3 is CSGGGNTGELFF. The CDR3 region has the DNA TGCAGCGGCGGGGGGAACACCGGGGAGCTGTTTTTT.

CDR3 protein: CATSSRTSGGPKNIQYF. The CDR3 nucleotides are TGTGCCACCAGCTCACGGACTAGCGGGGGGCCGAAAAACATTCAGTACTTC. The chain recombines TRBV15 with TRBJ2-4; the match to TRBD2 covers 14 bases. Unmatched junction bases numbered 7, after V lost 5 bases and J lost 4 bases. The CDR3 is made up of 17 amino acids. CDR1 and CDR2 from the germline V gene are LNHNV and YYDKDF (reference sequence). Drawing the rest from reference TRBV15 and TRBJ2-4, the complete variable domain is DAMVIQNPRYQVTQFGKPVTLSCSQTLNHNVMYWYQQKSSQAPKLLFHYYDKDFNNEADTPDNFQSRRPNTSFCFLDIRSPGLGDTAMYLCATSSRTSGGPKNIQYFGAGTRLSVL.

V is TRBV7-9 and J is TRBJ2-5; 8 bases are a match to TRBD2. The V segment lost 1 base and the J segment 3 bases; nucleotides outside the gene matches: 7. The CDR3 extends over 16 amino acids. Germline V CDR1 and CDR2: SEHNR, FQNEAQ (reference sequence). CDR3: CASSLGDWTSKETQYF. The CDR3 nucleotides read TGTGCCAGCAGCTTAGGGGATTGGACTAGCAAAGAGACCCAGTACTTC. The full variable domain, completed using reference TRBV7-9 and TRBJ2-5, is DTGVSQNPRHKITKRGQNVTFRCDPISEHNRLYWYRQTLGQGPEFLTYFQNEAQLEKSRLLSDRFSAERPKGSFSTLEIQRTEQGDSAMYLCASSLGDWTSKETQYFGPGTRLLVL.

The rearrangement joins TRBV19 to TRBJ1-1, with unresolved D. CDR1 and CDR2 (germline): LNHDA, SQIVND (reference sequence). This CDR3 contains 13 residues. The V end was cut by 1 base, the J end by 4 bases, with 7 bases between. Here the CDR3 reads CASSIGHFTEAFF. Written as DNA, the CDR3 is TGTGCCAGTAGTATAGGACACTTCACTGAAGCTTTCTTT.

The rearrangement joins TRBV5-1 to TRBJ1-4, with D maybe TRBD1 (6 bases). Trimming left V 0 bases short and J 6 bases short, with 9 bases between. CDR1 is SGHRS, CDR2 YFSETQ, per germline. This CDR3 is built from 14 residues. DNA of the CDR3: TGCGCCAGCAGCTTGGGCAGGGGCTATGAAAAACTGTTTTTT. Translating it yields CASSLGRGYEKLFF.

The rearrangement uses TRBV5-1 and TRBJ2-7; TRBD2 is a possible D gene (5 bases). The CDR3 has 16 amino acids. With 4 bases removed from V and 3 bases from J, the gap between germline ends came to 20 bases. Germline lookup yields CDR1 SGHRS and CDR2 YFSETQ. The CDR3 nucleotides are TGCGCCAGCAGCAACGATTCGGACTCTTTAAGCTACGAGCAGTACGTC. This sequence encodes CASSNDSDSLSYEQYV.

This chain joins TRBV13 and TRBJ1-2; 9 bases are a match to TRBD1. V trimming: 5 bases; J trimming: 3 bases; junction bases outside the gene matches: 7. This CDR3 is 15 amino acids long. CDR1 PRHDT and CDR2 FYEKMQ come from the germline V gene (reference sequence). The CDR3 spells CASSQRTGVDYGYTF. In DNA, the CDR3 is TGTGCCAGCAGCCAACGGACAGGGGTGGACTATGGCTACACCTTC. Looking up the rest from reference TRBV13 and TRBJ1-2 gives the full variable domain: AAGVIQSPRHLIKEKRETATLKCYPIPRHDTVYWYQQGPGQDPQFLISFYEKMQSDKGSIPDRFSAQQFSDYHSELNMSSLELGDSALYFCASSQRTGVDYGYTFGSGTRLTVV.

This sequence joins TRBV5-6 and TRBJ2-3; D is ambiguous. The CDR3 covers 12 residues. CDR1 SGHDT and CDR2 YYEEEE come from the germline V gene. V was trimmed by 3 bases and J by 4 bases, leaving 6 bases between them. The CDR3 sequence: CASSSTSDTQYF. The CDR3 DNA is TGTGCCAGCAGCTCAACTTCAGATACGCAGTATTTT.

The gene calls are TRBV2 and TRBJ1-4, with 7 bases lining up with TRBD1. In germline, CDR1 is SNHLY, CDR2 FYNNEI. The J segment lost 6 bases and the V segment lost 6 bases, leaving 10 bases of the junction unmatched. The CDR3 spans 15 residues. CDR3 region: CASSEGQPGDEKLFF. The CDR3 bases are TGTGCCAGCAGCGAGGGACAGCCGGGAGATGAAAAACTGTTTTTT.

The chain carries TRBV29-1 and TRBJ2-3; a weak D match, TRBD1 (6 bases). This CDR3 contains 14 residues. Germline V gives CDR1 SQVTM, CDR2 ANQGSEA. The V end was cut by 3 bases, the J end by 3 bases, with 13 bases between. The CDR3 sequence: CSVDLGRGTDTQYF. Here the CDR3 DNA reads TGCAGCGTTGATTTGGGCAGGGGTACAGATACGCAGTATTTT.

The chain combines TRBV10-3 with TRBJ2-1; TRBD2 aligns across 11 bases. This CDR3 spans 14 amino acids. J lost 5 bases, V lost 6 bases, and 3 bases had no gene match. Germline values: CDR1 ENHRY, CDR2 SYGVKD. Here the CDR3 DNA reads TGTGCCATCAGGGGGACTAGCGGCGACAATGAGCAGTTCTTC. It translates to CAIRGTSGDNEQFF.

As DNA, the CDR3 is TGTGCCAGCAGCCCGCGGCGAGCGGGAGCCGCGAATGAGCAGTTCTTC. Amino acid sequence: CASSPRRAGAANEQFF. J is TRBJ2-1 and V is TRBV7-8, with 8 bases identical to TRBD2. The V gene's germline CDR1 is SGHVS and CDR2 FQNEAQ. V was clipped by 5 bases and J by 7 bases; unmatched bases: 13. The CDR3 covers 16 residues.

CDR3 sequence: CASSQGRTYNEQFF. CDR3 bases: TGTGCCAGTAGTCAGGGGAGAACCTACAATGAGCAGTTCTTC. This rearrangement joins TRBV2 to TRBJ2-1; weak D call: TRBD1 (6 bases). V was trimmed by 9 bases and J by 2 bases, leaving 14 bases between them. The germline V gene has CDR1 SNHLY and CDR2 FYNNEI. The CDR3 has 14 amino acids.

The CDR3 bases are TGTGCCAGCAGTCCCTGGACAGGGGGCGTTTCTGAAGCTTTCTTT. Amino acids: CASSPWTGGVSEAFF. The chain couples TRBV6-5 to TRBJ1-1; TRBD1 aligns across 11 bases. The CDR3 covers 15 residues. Germline values: CDR1 MNHEY, CDR2 SVGAGI. V was pared by 5 bases and J by 6 bases, with 8 bases of the junction left unmatched.

The V call is TRBV7-9, the J call TRBJ2-2; 7 nucleotides align to TRBD2. After removal of 2 bases from V and 0 bases from J, the junction contained 6 bases not matched to a gene. The CDR3 is made up of 17 amino acids. Germline V gene sequence: CDR1 SEHNR, CDR2 FQNEAQ (reference sequence). The CDR3 DNA follows: TGTGCCAGCAGCTTATCGGGGGGACCGACGAACACCGGGGAGCTGTTTTTT. Translated, it gives CASSLSGGPTNTGELFF.

This chain links TRBV7-2 with TRBJ2-7; TRBD1 matches at 7 bases. With V trimmed by 1 base and J by 2 bases, 14 bases remained unmatched. Germline lookup yields CDR1 SGHTA and CDR2 FQGNSA. This CDR3 spans 18 amino acids. This chain's CDR3 is CASSLVRFRTGSTYEQYF. CDR3 sequence (DNA): TGTGCCAGCAGCTTAGTCCGATTTCGGACAGGATCGACCTACGAGCAGTACTTC.

V usage is TRBV7-9 and J usage is TRBJ2-6; D is uncertain. V was cut by 2 bases and J by 1 base, with 6 bases left in between. The CDR3 loop spans 15 amino acids. Germline V lookup: CDR1 SEHNR, CDR2 FQNEAQ (reference sequence). Here the CDR3 reads CASSLTTSGANVLTF. CDR3 sequence (DNA): TGTGCCAGCAGCTTAACCACATCTGGGGCCAACGTCCTGACTTTC.

V gene TRBV5-6 combines with J gene TRBJ2-5, with D possibly matching TRBD2 (6 bases). Germline CDR1 and CDR2: SGHDT and YYEEEE. The CDR3 is 15 residues long. The V gene lost 1 base and the J gene lost 4 bases, with 14 bases spanning the gap. The CDR3 here is CASSLPPNGGETQYF. The CDR3 nucleotides read TGTGCCAGCAGCTTGCCCCCGAACGGGGGAGAGACCCAGTACTTC.

The V call is TRBV2, the J call TRBJ2-2; 7 bases fit TRBD2. The junction had 6 bases not matched to a gene; V was cut back by 6 bases and J by 5 bases. The CDR3 consists of 14 residues. Germline V lookup: CDR1 SNHLY, CDR2 FYNNEI. CDR3 nucleotides: TGTGCCAGCAGGCGCGGTAGCGGGACCGGGGAGCTGTTTTTT. As protein: CASRRGSGTGELFF.